This TCR beta chain was retrieved from a study of blood T cells in healthy people across ages. Primers used in a second PCR of about 6 to 11 cycles were a sample-barcoded 5' primer and a J-beta primer mix. Each CDR3 protein is one row after TCRdb ran MiXCR on the 5' RACE reads. The profile shows approximately 760,000 distinct CDR3 sequences, 25% of them singletons. This CDR3 comprises 16 residues. The germline gives CDR1 SGHAT, CDR2 FQNNGV. V shed 2 bases and J 1 base; nucleotides not matched to a gene: 7. These data also formed part of another study, on T cells of mothers and their children.

Sequencing used blood. The clonotype was recovered from a boy aged 5-17 years in good health. The chain has TRBV11-2 and TRBJ2-5; TRBD1 agrees at 7 bases. The CDR3 DNA reads TGTGCCAGCAGCTTAAGGGACAGAGGCTTCCAAGAGACCCAGTACTTC. Amino acids: CASSLRDRGFQETQYF.